One sample yielded the 22 T cell receptor beta chains listed below, sequenced in a study of blood T cell repertoires in COVID-19. The protocol was immunoSEQ multiplex PCR, while the TCRdb copy is restricted to in-frame clones and leaves out a portion. The table has around 150,000 clones, around 84% seen once. Sequenced input: peripheral blood. The receptor source for this set is a woman aged 45-65 years with acute or convalescent COVID-19.

The chain is built from TRBV7-2 and TRBJ1-2; no reliable D call. CDR1 SGHTA and CDR2 FQGNSA come from the germline V gene. Trimming cost V 1 base and J 7 bases, with 10 bases left between them. The CDR3 contains 13 residues. The DNA of the CDR3 is TGTGCCAGCAGCTTAGATGAGGGTGCTGGCTACACCTTC. Translated: CASSLDEGAGYTF.

V usage is TRBV7-2 and J usage is TRBJ1-5; 7 bases are shared with TRBD1. CDR3 length: 14 amino acids. With V trimmed by 0 bases and J by 6 bases, 2 bases remained unmatched. CDR1 is SGHTA and CDR2 is FQGNSA in the germline V gene. CDR3 in amino acids: CASSLAGGGQPQHF. CDR3 nucleotides: TGTGCCAGCAGCTTAGCAGGGGGCGGTCAGCCCCAGCATTTT.

The rearrangement links TRBV19 to TRBJ2-1; the D gene is possibly TRBD2 (6 bases). CDR1 LNHDA and CDR2 SQIVND come from the germline V gene (reference sequence). The CDR3 spans 22 residues. With 0 bases removed from V and 0 bases from J, the gap between germline ends came to 27 bases. CDR3 sequence reads: CASSIEARRGGAAKSSYNEQFF. In DNA, the CDR3 is TGTGCCAGTAGTATAGAGGCGCGCCGAGGCGGGGCAGCCAAGAGCTCCTACAATGAGCAGTTCTTC.

This rearrangement joins TRBV15 to TRBJ1-2, with 10 bases aligning to TRBD1. The CDR3 runs 18 residues. J lost 7 bases, V lost 1 base, and 15 bases had no gene match. Per germline, CDR1 LNHNV and CDR2 YYDKDF (reference sequence). This CDR3 reads CATSRGIDRGPSGTGYTF. Written as DNA, the CDR3 is TGTGCCACCAGCAGAGGTATCGACAGGGGGCCATCTGGGACTGGCTACACCTTC.

The chain joins TRBV20-1 to TRBJ1-1; D not resolved. In germline, CDR1 is DFQATT, CDR2 SNEGSKA (reference sequence). This CDR3 has 14 residues. Trimming removed 3 bases from V and 1 base from J, with 12 bases in between. CDR3 bases: TGCAGTGCTAGTCCAGTCCGGGGGAACACTGAAGCTTTCTTT. Translating it yields CSASPVRGNTEAFF.

The chain employs TRBV9 and TRBJ1-2, with 9 bases matching TRBD1. The J segment lost 6 bases and the V segment lost 5 bases, leaving 5 bases of the junction unmatched. The germline V gene encodes CDR1 SGDLS and CDR2 YYNGEE. The CDR3 has 13 amino acids. CDR3 coding DNA: TGTGCCAGCAGATCGGACAGGGGAGATGGCTACACCTTC. Its protein product is CASRSDRGDGYTF.

The chain carries TRBV10-3 and TRBJ1-1; the D gene is possibly TRBD1 (5 bases). With 2 bases removed from V and 4 bases from J, the gap between germline ends came to 14 bases. CDR3 size: 15 residues. CDR1 is ENHRY and CDR2 is SYGVKD in the germline V gene. The CDR3 DNA is TGTGCCATCAGTGAGAGGGGCCGACCGGGCACTGAAGCTTTCTTT. Amino acids: CAISERGRPGTEAFF.

Turning to this clone: Other DNA sequences in this sample translate to the same CDR3. The chain couples TRBV7-3 to TRBJ1-1; D uncertain. V lost 5 bases, J lost 1 base, and 8 bases lay in between. This CDR3 is 13 amino acids long. The germline V gene encodes CDR1 SGHTA and CDR2 FQGTGA. The CDR3 loop is CASSTQKNTEAFF. The CDR3 region has the DNA TGTGCCAGCAGCACACAGAAGAACACTGAAGCTTTCTTT.

The chain carries TRBV3-1 (or the pseudogene TRBV3-2) and TRBJ1-2; D is uncertain. The CDR3 runs 15 residues. Germline CDR1 LGHDT, CDR2 YNNKEL (reference sequence). V dropped 0 bases and J dropped 2 bases, with 10 bases sitting between them. The CDR3 nucleotides read TGTGCCAGCAGCCAAGATGGCGACTTGAACTATGGCTACACCTTC. Encoded protein: CASSQDGDLNYGYTF.

The chain couples TRBV4-3 to TRBJ1-2; D not resolved. The CDR3 extends over 17 amino acids. Germline V gene data show CDR1 as LGHNA and CDR2 as YSLEER. Trimming removed 1 base at V and 5 bases at J, with 20 bases between. CDR3: CASSQGVPEGGYYGYTF. The CDR3 region has the DNA TGCGCCAGCAGCCAAGGGGTTCCAGAAGGAGGGTATTATGGCTACACCTTC.

V gene TRBV24-1 combines with J gene TRBJ2-1; 11 bases fit TRBD2. Germline V lookup: CDR1 KGHDR, CDR2 SFDVKD. CDR3 size: 16 residues. V trimming: 3 bases; J trimming: 6 bases; junction bases outside the gene matches: 6. CDR3 coding DNA: TGTGCCACCAGTGATCCTACTAGCGGGGGTGTCAATGAGCAGTTCTTC. This translates into CATSDPTSGGVNEQFF.

The count of this clone is one. The chain couples TRBV28 to TRBJ2-1; TRBD1 matches 7 bases. The CDR3 has 14 residues. The germline V gene has CDR1 MDHEN and CDR2 SYDVKM. The V and J ends lost 5 bases and 8 bases, in that order; junction bases with no gene match: 9. CDR3 sequence reads: CASSKLEGGDEQFF. CDR3 bases: TGTGCCAGCAGTAAGCTCGAAGGGGGCGATGAGCAGTTCTTC.

The chain uses TRBV19 and TRBJ2-1; possible D gene TRBD2, 6 bases. The CDR3 contains 14 residues. Germline CDR1 and CDR2: LNHDA and SQIVND (reference sequence). V shed 6 bases and J shed 7 bases, with 16 bases lying between them. The CDR3 DNA is TGTGCCAGTAGCTCGATAGGGGAGGTAAATGAGCAGTTCTTC. Amino acid sequence: CASSSIGEVNEQFF.

The gene calls are TRBV19 and TRBJ1-3; TRBD1 aligns across 10 bases. CDR3 length equals 14 residues. The V gene's germline CDR1 is LNHDA and CDR2 SQIVND (reference sequence). Unmatched junction bases numbered 4, after V lost 8 bases and J lost 3 bases. The CDR3 region is CASAGQGVGNTIYF. CDR3 sequence (DNA): TGTGCCAGTGCCGGACAGGGGGTTGGAAACACCATATATTTT.

This chain links TRBV19 with TRBJ1-6; the match to TRBD1 covers 11 bases. Germline CDR1 reads LNHDA; CDR2 reads SQIVND (reference sequence). V lost 3 bases to trimming and J lost 12 bases; unmatched junction nucleotides: 10. The CDR3 covers 16 residues. The CDR3 reads CASSIGTGTGGEPLHF. Written as DNA, the CDR3 is TGTGCCAGTAGTATCGGGACCGGGACAGGGGGGGAACCCCTCCACTTT.

The gene calls are TRBV19 and TRBJ1-2; D gene ambiguous. The CDR3 length is 14 residues. CDR1 and CDR2 from the germline V gene are LNHDA and SQIVND (reference sequence). Trimming cost V 2 bases and J 2 bases, with 9 bases left between them. The DNA of the CDR3 is TGTGCCAGTAGTATAAATCTGTCGAACTATGGCTACACCTTC. Its protein is CASSINLSNYGYTF.

CDR3 DNA sequence: TGTGCCAGCAGCTTCGGGACAGGGGGCGCTTGGGGTGGAAACACCATATATTTT. Its translation: CASSFGTGGAWGGNTIYF. The rearrangement joins TRBV11-3 to TRBJ1-3; 12 bases map to TRBD1. The V gene end was trimmed by 3 bases and the J gene end by 3 bases; junction bases not matched to a gene: 9. This CDR3 has 18 amino acids. Germline V CDR1 and CDR2: SGHNT, YENEEA.

The chain joins TRBV5-4 to TRBJ2-7, with 9 nucleotides matching TRBD1. Germline assignment: CDR1 SGHNT and CDR2 YYREEE (reference sequence). The length of the CDR3 is 15 residues. V trimming: 0 bases; J trimming: 5 bases; junction bases outside the gene matches: 6. The CDR3 reads CASSLGGQGGHEQYF. The CDR3 nucleotides read TGTGCCAGCAGCTTGGGGGGACAGGGAGGCCACGAGCAGTACTTC.

This clone has a handful of counts. CDR3: CAWSRGGAYTEAFF. Here the CDR3 DNA reads TGTGCCTGGAGTAGGGGGGGGGCCTACACTGAAGCTTTCTTT. The chain has TRBV30 and TRBJ1-1; tentative D call: TRBD1 (6 bases). Germline-derived CDR1 and CDR2 are GTSNPN and SVGIG (reference sequence). This CDR3 is 14 amino acids long. Trimming took 2 bases from V and 3 from J, leaving 13 bases between them.

This clone was observed a few times. The chain carries TRBV29-1 and TRBJ1-4, with 11 nucleotides matching TRBD1. The germline V gene has CDR1 SQVTM and CDR2 ANQGSEA. The junction had 1 base not matched to a gene; V was cut back by 6 bases and J by 7 bases. This CDR3 comprises 12 residues. The CDR3 region is CSVGTGGEKLFF. The CDR3 coding sequence is TGCAGCGTGGGGACAGGGGGTGAAAAACTGTTTTTT. The full variable domain, rest sourced from reference TRBV29-1 and TRBJ1-4, is SAVISQKPSRDICQRGTSLTIQCQVDSQVTMMFWYRQQPGQSLTLIATANQGSEATYESGFVIDKFPISRPNLTFSTLTVSNMSPEDSSIYLCSVGTGGEKLFFGSGTQLSVL.

The V and J genes are TRBV4-2 and TRBJ2-7; 7 positions match TRBD2. From germline, CDR1 is LGHNA and CDR2 YNFKEQ. The CDR3 sequence is 15 residues long. Trimming took 1 base from V and 0 from J; bases not matched to a gene: 3. The CDR3 is CASSQVSGHSYEQYF. In DNA, the CDR3 is TGTGCCAGCAGCCAAGTTAGCGGGCACTCCTACGAGCAGTACTTC.

The chain recombines TRBV3-1 (or the pseudogene TRBV3-2) with TRBJ1-5; D is perhaps TRBD1 (6 bases). There are 14 residues in the CDR3. V was cut by 2 bases and J by 4 bases, with 9 bases left in between. Germline V lookup: CDR1 LGHDT, CDR2 YNNKEL (reference sequence). The CDR3 bases are TGTGCCAGCAGCCAAAACCAGGGGAATCAGCCCCAGCATTTT. As protein: CASSQNQGNQPQHF.